This T cell receptor beta chain was captured by sequencing in a study of radiotherapy plus CTLA-4 blockade in lung cancer. General study findings and limits: After radiotherapy and ipilimumab, tumor-derived clones expanded in peripheral blood. Alongside interferon-beta, early blood T cell clone dynamics were reportedly the best predictor of response.

CDR1 is SGHDT and CDR2 is YYEEEE in the germline V gene. This CDR3 has 13 amino acids. The V end lost 1 base, the J end lost 5 bases, and 9 bases lay between the germline ends. Enrolled patients, whose metastatic non-small-cell lung cancer was chemo-refractory, received focal radiation plus CTLA-4 blockade with ipilimumab. Remarks on this clone: What it binds is not known.

This table comes from immunoSEQ multiplex PCR, and its TCRdb copy is limited to in-frame clones, with some not included. The table includes roughly 100,000 clones, 75% to 85% detected once. This sequence joins TRBV5-6 and TRBJ1-1; tentatively, D is TRBD1 (6 bases). The origin of this receptor is a human donor with non-small cell lung cancer who had a partial response to radiotherapy plus ipilimumab. This specimen was peripheral blood, taken from a patient treated with radiotherapy plus ipilimumab. The CDR3 bases are TGTGCCAGCAGCTTGAACAGGGTAACTGAAGCTTTCTTT. This sequence encodes CASSLNRVTEAFF.